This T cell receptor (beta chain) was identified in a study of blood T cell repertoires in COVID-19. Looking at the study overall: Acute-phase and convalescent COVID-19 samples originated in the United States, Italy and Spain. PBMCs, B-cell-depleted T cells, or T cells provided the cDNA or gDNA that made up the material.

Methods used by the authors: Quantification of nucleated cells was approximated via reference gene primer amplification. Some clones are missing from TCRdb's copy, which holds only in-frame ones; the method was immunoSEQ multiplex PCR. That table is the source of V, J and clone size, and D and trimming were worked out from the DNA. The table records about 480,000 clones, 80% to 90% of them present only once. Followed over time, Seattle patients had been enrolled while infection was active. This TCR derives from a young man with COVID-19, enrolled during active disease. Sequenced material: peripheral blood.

CDR3 in amino acids: CASSPGQPTYYGYTF. CDR3 DNA sequence: TGTGCCAGCTCACCAGGACAGCCCACCTACTATGGCTACACCTTC. The chain links TRBV18 to TRBJ1-2, with D perhaps TRBD1 (6 bases). Deletions cut 2 bases from V and 3 bases from J, with 13 bases between. The CDR3 is made up of 15 amino acids. CDR1 and CDR2 (germline): KGHSH, LQKENI.